This T cell receptor (beta chain) was sequenced during a study of T cells in Graves' hyperthyroidism and ophthalmopathy. Researchers amplified the TCR beta CDR3 regions from RNA transcripts. TCR CDR3 underwent first-round RT-PCR with the HTBI primer set. TCRdb used MiXCR to reprocess the multiplex PCR reads, holding one entry per CDR3 protein. The data hold hundreds of thousands of distinct CDR3 sequences, with just under 20% observed a single time. Diagnostic assessment was based on clinical symptoms, serum thyroxine and TRAb, thyroid ultrasound and orbital computed tomography. Fresh peripheral blood, around 10 ml of it, supplied the PBMCs. This clonotype was observed many times. This CDR3 spans 14 amino acids. The germline V gene has CDR1 KGHSH and CDR2 LQKENI. The V gene lost 2 bases and the J gene lost 4 bases, with 11 bases spanning the gap.

This chain links TRBV18 with TRBJ1-1; no reliable D call. Sequencing was carried out using blood. The source of this sequence is a man aged 40-49 years with Graves' ophthalmopathy. The DNA of the CDR3 is TGTGCCAGCTCACCAAGCAGAACCGGCACTGAAGCTTTCTTT. The encoded protein is CASSPSRTGTEAFF.